The source of this T cell receptor beta chain is a study of identical twins. As regards this clonotype: The antigen is not known.

V lost 1 base and J lost 5, with 9 bases in between. Per the germline V gene, CDR1 is GTSNPN and CDR2 is SVGIG (reference sequence). This CDR3 has 12 residues. Study-wide points: Zero-insertion findings could be partly confounded by invariant cells (MAIT and iNKT cells). Twin sharing of out-of-frame TCR alpha was underestimated by models in monozygotic pairs. Some out-of-frame alpha sequences were shared by twins, and these showed excess low generation probability.

TCRdb reprocessed the 5' RACE reads via MiXCR and lists one record per CDR3 protein. The sample carries around 100,000 distinct CDR3 sequences, 5.9% recorded once. Every donor was a healthy Caucasian. This receptor was taken from a woman aged 45-65 years in good health. The J gene is TRBJ2-7, the V gene TRBV30; TRBD1 might be the D (5 bases). Sequenced: memory T cells sorted from blood. CDR3 in amino acids: CAWSGTNHEQYF. The CDR3 DNA is TGTGCCTGGAGTGGGACAAACCACGAGCAGTACTTC.